The clone carrying this T cell receptor (beta chain) has ten or more counts. The data were taken from a study of read filtering for tumor transcriptome and immune sequencing. From 300 to 450 ng of RNA, a library with molecular barcoded alpha/delta and beta/gamma adaptors was made. TCRdb reprocessed the reads via MiXCR and lists one record per CDR3 protein. This sample has about 58,000 distinct CDR3 sequences, with roughly an eighth found just once. V was clipped by 4 bases and J by 8 bases, with 11 bases between them. The CDR3 spans 12 residues. Germline CDR1 is SGHTA and CDR2 is FQGNSA. Source material: a population of CD138-negative cells sorted from bone marrow. This TCR was sampled from a donor older than 35 with multiple myeloma. V and J are TRBV7-2 and TRBJ1-2; D not certain. The CDR3 nucleotides are TGTGCCAGCAGCTCCCCACCGGGGGGCTACACCTTC. It translates to CASSSPPGGYTF.